One sample yielded the 16 T cell receptor beta chains listed below, sequenced in a study of somatic mutations in cytotoxic T cells in rheumatoid arthritis. The table came from immunoSEQ multiplex PCR; TCRdb's copy has only in-frame clones and leaves some out. The repertoire holds approximately 5,200 clones, with roughly 82% as singletons. The source material was CD8+ T cells sorted from blood. The source is a woman in her fifties or sixties with rheumatoid arthritis.

The CDR3 reads CASSPNTDTQYF. In nucleotides, the CDR3 is TGTGCCAGCAGCCCAAACACAGATACGCAGTATTTT. The rearrangement joins TRBV27 to TRBJ2-3; no clear D. The CDR3 covers 12 residues. The germline V gene encodes CDR1 MNHEY and CDR2 SMNVEV (reference sequence). V lost 6 bases and J lost 2, with 6 bases in between.

This chain links TRBV10-2 with TRBJ2-1; weak D call: TRBD2 (6 bases). CDR1 and CDR2 (germline): WSHSY, SAAADI. The V and J ends lost 6 bases and 0 bases respectively, with 9 bases between them. CDR3 size: 14 residues. CDR3 region: CASSATSSYNEQFF. The CDR3 nucleotides are TGCGCCAGCAGCGCGACTAGCTCCTACAATGAGCAGTTCTTC.

The chain carries TRBV7-9 and TRBJ1-6; D uncertain. Germline-derived CDR1 and CDR2 are SEHNR and FQNEAQ (reference sequence). The CDR3 extends over 12 amino acids. Trimming stripped 1 base from V and 9 bases from J, with 4 bases between. The CDR3 sequence is CASSLVSSPLHF. CDR3 nucleotides: TGTGCCAGCAGCTTAGTATCTTCACCCCTCCACTTT. Filled out from reference TRBV7-9 and TRBJ1-6, the complete variable domain reads DTGVSQNPRHKITKRGQNVTFRCDPISEHNRLYWYRQTLGQGPEFLTYFQNEAQLEKSRLLSDRFSAERPKGSFSTLEIQRTEQGDSAMYLCASSLVSSPLHFGNGTRLTVT.

The chain employs TRBV27 and TRBJ2-6; no clear D. Trimming took 4 bases from V and 0 from J, leaving 7 bases between them. This CDR3 comprises 15 residues. Germline V gene sequence: CDR1 MNHEY, CDR2 SMNVEV (reference sequence). The CDR3 protein is CASSSPSSGANVLTF. The CDR3 nucleotides read TGTGCCAGCAGTTCTCCGTCCTCTGGGGCCAACGTCCTGACTTTC.

This clone has just a few counts. This chain uses TRBV6-5 with TRBJ2-7; 7 nucleotides line up with TRBD2. V shed 0 bases, J shed 3 bases, and the junction held 8 bases outside the gene matches. This CDR3 spans 16 amino acids. Germline CDR1 is MNHEY and CDR2 is SVGAGI. CDR3 nucleotide sequence: TGTGCCAGCAGTTACTCGGGGGGGTCCCCGGACTACGAGCAGTACTTC. Translated: CASSYSGGSPDYEQYF.

The sample holds one count of this clone. The chain employs TRBV10-2 and TRBJ2-5; D is possibly TRBD2 (5 bases). This CDR3 is 14 amino acids long. CDR1 is WSHSY and CDR2 is SAAADI in the germline V gene. V shed 3 bases and J shed 5 bases, with 13 bases lying between them. CDR3 bases: TGCGCCAGCAGTGACTATGCGGGCGGGGAGACCCAGTACTTC. Its protein is CASSDYAGGETQYF.

The rearrangement links TRBV5-4 to TRBJ2-2; a possible D gene is TRBD2 (5 bases). The germline V gene encodes CDR1 SGHNT and CDR2 YYREEE (reference sequence). CDR3 length: 12 amino acids. The CDR3 reads CADQGGTGELFF. For the CDR3, the DNA is TGTGCAGATCAAGGAGGAACCGGGGAGCTGTTTTTT.

The genes are TRBV5-1 and TRBJ1-1; TRBD1 might be the D (5 bases). Germline V lookup: CDR1 SGHRS, CDR2 YFSETQ. Trimming pared 0 bases from V and 1 base from J, leaving 13 bases between. This CDR3 spans 16 amino acids. CDR3 protein: CASSLEFGGGNTEAFF. CDR3 sequence (DNA): TGCGCCAGCAGCTTGGAGTTTGGGGGGGGGAACACTGAAGCTTTCTTT.

This chain connects TRBV5-5 to TRBJ2-2; 10 nucleotides align to TRBD1. This CDR3 has 18 residues. Germline lookup yields CDR1 SGHKS and CDR2 YYEKEE (reference sequence). The V gene end was trimmed by 0 bases and the J gene end by 3 bases; junction bases not matched to a gene: 8. The CDR3 nucleotides read TGTGCCAGCAGCTTGGTTCCTCCGGGACAGGGGTACACCGGGGAGCTGTTTTTT. Translation: CASSLVPPGQGYTGELFF.

The chain combines TRBV28 with TRBJ1-1; D remains unclear. Germline V gene sequence: CDR1 MDHEN, CDR2 SYDVKM. Deletions cut 3 bases from V and 1 base from J, with 12 bases between. The CDR3 is 15 amino acids. The CDR3 nucleotides read TGTGCCAGCAGTTTGTTCGGAGAATCGAACACTGAAGCTTTCTTT. Protein product: CASSLFGESNTEAFF. Variable domain in full (rest from reference TRBV28 and TRBJ1-1): DVKVTQSSRYLVKRTGEKVFLECVQDMDHENMFWYRQDPGLGLRLIYFSYDVKMKEKGDIPEGYSVSREKKERFSLILESASTNQTSMYLCASSLFGESNTEAFFGQGTRLTVV.

The chain couples TRBV28 to TRBJ2-7; 8 bases line up with TRBD2. Trimming at V came to 4 bases and at J to 1 base, leaving 6 bases not matched to a gene. CDR3 length: 15 amino acids. Germline V gives CDR1 MDHEN, CDR2 SYDVKM. In DNA form, the CDR3 reads TGTGCCAGCAGTTCAGCGAGCGGGGGATCCTACGAGCAGTACTTC. This gives the protein CASSSASGGSYEQYF.

The rearrangement links TRBV6-1 to TRBJ1-2, with TRBD1 matching 10 bases. Looked up from germline, CDR1 is MNHNS and CDR2 is SASEGT. There are 15 residues in the CDR3. The V and J ends lost 8 bases and 7 bases, in that order; junction bases with no gene match: 13. The CDR3 region has the DNA TGTGCCAGCCGAGATTCGGGACAGGGGTTGGGTGGCTACACCTTC. It translates to CASRDSGQGLGGYTF.

This chain uses TRBV30 with TRBJ2-5; 8 bases line up with TRBD2. J was trimmed by 3 bases and V by 4 bases; bases with no gene match: 4. The CDR3 has 13 amino acids. Germline V gives CDR1 GTSNPN, CDR2 SVGIG (reference sequence). CDR3 in amino acids: CAWNLRGEETQYF. The CDR3 DNA follows: TGTGCCTGGAATCTGCGGGGGGAAGAGACCCAGTACTTC.

The rearrangement links TRBV14 to TRBJ2-1; D remains unclear. Trimming shortened V by 0 bases and J by 4 bases, and 4 bases separated the two germline ends. The CDR3 spans 13 residues. Germline values: CDR1 SGHDN, CDR2 FVKESK. CDR3 loop: CASSQDSYNEQFF. Written as DNA, the CDR3 is TGTGCCAGCAGCCAAGACAGTTACAATGAGCAGTTCTTC.

The V gene is TRBV15, the J gene TRBJ1-1; the D is unclear. In germline, CDR1 is LNHNV, CDR2 YYDKDF (reference sequence). The CDR3 consists of 15 residues. Trimming pared 0 bases from V and 3 bases from J, leaving 11 bases between. The CDR3 nucleotides are TGTGCCACCAGCAGAGAGGCGCCGGGATACACTGAAGCTTTCTTT. It yields the protein CATSREAPGYTEAFF.

This chain joins TRBV6-5 and TRBJ1-2; a weak D match, TRBD1 (5 bases). Trimming removed 6 bases at V and 7 bases at J, with 15 bases between. CDR1 MNHEY and CDR2 SVGAGI come from the germline V gene. This CDR3 is 13 amino acids long. CDR3 sequence (DNA): TGTGCCAGCAGCCCAACCCAGGGTCTTGGCTACACCTTC. Protein sequence: CASSPTQGLGYTF.